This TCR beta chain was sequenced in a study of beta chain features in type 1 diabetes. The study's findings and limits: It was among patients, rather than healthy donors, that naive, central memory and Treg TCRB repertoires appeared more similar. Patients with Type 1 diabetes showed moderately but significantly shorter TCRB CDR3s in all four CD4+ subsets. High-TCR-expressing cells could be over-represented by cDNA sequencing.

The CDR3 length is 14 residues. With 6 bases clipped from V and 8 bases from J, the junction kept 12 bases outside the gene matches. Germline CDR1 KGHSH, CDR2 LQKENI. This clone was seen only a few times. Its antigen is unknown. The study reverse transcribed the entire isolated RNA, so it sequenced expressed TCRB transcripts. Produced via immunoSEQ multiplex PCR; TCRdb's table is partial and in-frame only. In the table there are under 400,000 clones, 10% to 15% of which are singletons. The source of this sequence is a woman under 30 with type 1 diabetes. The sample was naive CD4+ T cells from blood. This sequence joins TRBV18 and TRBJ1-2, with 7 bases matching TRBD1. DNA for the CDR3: TGTGCCAGCTCTCCTGGACAGGAAATGTTGGGCTACACCTTC. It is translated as CASSPGQEMLGYTF. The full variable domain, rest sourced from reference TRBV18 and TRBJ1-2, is NAGVMQNPRHLVRRRGQEARLRCSPMKGHSHVYWYRQLPEEGLKFMVYLQKENIIDESGMPKERFSAEFPKEGPSILRIQQVVRGDSAAYFCASSPGQEMLGYTFGSGTRLTVV.